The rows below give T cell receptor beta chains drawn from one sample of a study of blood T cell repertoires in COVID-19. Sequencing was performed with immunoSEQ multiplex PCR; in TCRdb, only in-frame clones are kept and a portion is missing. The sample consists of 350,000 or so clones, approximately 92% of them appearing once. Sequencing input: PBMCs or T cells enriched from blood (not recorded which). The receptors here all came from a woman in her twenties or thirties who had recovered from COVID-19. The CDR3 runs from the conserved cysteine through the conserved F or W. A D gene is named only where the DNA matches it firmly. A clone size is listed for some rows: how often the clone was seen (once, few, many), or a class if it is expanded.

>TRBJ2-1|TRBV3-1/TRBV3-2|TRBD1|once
CASSQPRQGMYNEQFF
TGTGCCAGCAGCCAACCCAGACAGGGTATGTACAATGAGCAGTTCTTC
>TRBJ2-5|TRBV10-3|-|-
CATSPGYLETQYF
TGTGCCACCAGCCCGGGGTACCTAGAGACCCAGTACTTC
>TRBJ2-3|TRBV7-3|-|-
CASSSGAGVTDTQYF
TGTGCCAGCAGCTCAGGGGCGGGGGTTACAGATACGCAGTATTTT
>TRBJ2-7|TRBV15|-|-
CATSSAGAGYEQYF
TGTGCCACCAGCAGTGCAGGGGCGGGTTACGAGCAGTACTTC
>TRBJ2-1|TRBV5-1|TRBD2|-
CASSLGGTRAPDEQFF
TGCGCCAGCAGCTTGGGGGGGACTAGGGCGCCGGATGAGCAGTTCTTC
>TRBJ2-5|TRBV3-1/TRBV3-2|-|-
CASSLSRLLQETQYF
TGTGCCAGCAGCCTCAGTAGACTCCTCCAAGAGACCCAGTACTTC
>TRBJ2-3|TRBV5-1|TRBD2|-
CASTYVLAGTDTQYF
TGCGCCAGCACCTATGTTCTAGCGGGCACAGATACGCAGTATTTT
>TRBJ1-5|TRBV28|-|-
CASSSRRRGGGQPQHF
TGTGCCAGCAGTTCCCGACGGCGGGGAGGCGGTCAGCCCCAGCATTTT
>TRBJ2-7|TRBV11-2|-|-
CASSLVGHF
TGTGCCAGCAGCTTAGTTGGGCACTTC
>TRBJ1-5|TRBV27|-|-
CASTATGGRNQPQHF
TGTGCCAGCACCGCGACGGGGGGACGCAATCAGCCCCAGCATTTT
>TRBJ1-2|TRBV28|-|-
CASRRSLQRASNYGYTF
TGTGCCAGCAGGAGGTCACTCCAGCGGGCCTCTAACTATGGCTACACCTTC
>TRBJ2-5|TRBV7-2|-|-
CASSLARTGSETQYF
TGTGCCAGCAGCTTAGCGCGTACAGGGTCAGAGACCCAGTACTTC
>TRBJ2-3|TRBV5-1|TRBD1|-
CASSRTGATTDTQYF
TGCGCCAGCAGTCGCACAGGGGCCACCACAGATACGCAGTATTTT
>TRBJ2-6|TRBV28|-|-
CASSLGTPNVLTF
TGTGCCAGCAGTCTAGGAACACCCAACGTCCTGACTTTC
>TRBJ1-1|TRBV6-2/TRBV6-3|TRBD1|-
CASSTGVTEAFF
TGTGCCAGCAGCACAGGGGTCACTGAAGCTTTCTTT
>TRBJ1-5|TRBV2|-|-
CASSEERWGLNQPQHF
TGTGCCAGCAGTGAAGAGAGGTGGGGGCTCAATCAGCCCCAGCATTTT
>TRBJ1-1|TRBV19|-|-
CASRGNTEAFF
TGTGCCAGCCGGGGTAACACTGAAGCTTTCTTT
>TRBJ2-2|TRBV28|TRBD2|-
CASKGLAGGPGELFF
TGTGCCAGCAAGGGACTAGCGGGAGGCCCCGGGGAGCTGTTTTTT
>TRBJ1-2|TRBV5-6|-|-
CASSLVQGRNYGYTF
TGTGCCAGCAGCTTGGTACAGGGAAGGAACTATGGCTACACCTTC
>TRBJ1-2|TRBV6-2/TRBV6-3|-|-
CASSQPRYGYTF
TGTGCCAGCAGTCAACCCCGGTATGGCTACACCTTC
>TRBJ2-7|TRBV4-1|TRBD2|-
CASSHLGSGDEQYF
TGCGCCAGCAGCCATCTCGGGAGCGGGGACGAGCAGTACTTC
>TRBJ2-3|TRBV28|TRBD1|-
CASSAPGQKTDTQYF
TGTGCCAGCAGTGCGCCGGGACAGAAAACAGATACGCAGTATTTT
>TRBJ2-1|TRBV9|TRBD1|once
CASSVGGTGNEQFF
TGTGCCAGCAGCGTAGGTGGGACAGGGAATGAGCAGTTCTTC
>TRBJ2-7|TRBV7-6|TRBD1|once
CASSLVGLDRLDEQYF
TGTGCCAGCAGCTTAGTTGGTCTGGACAGGTTGGACGAGCAGTACTTC
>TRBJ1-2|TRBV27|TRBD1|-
CASRGAGGANYGYTF
TGTGCCAGCAGGGGCGCAGGGGGTGCTAACTATGGCTACACCTTC
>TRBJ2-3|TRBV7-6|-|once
CASSYRLARPDTQYF
TGTGCCAGCAGCTACCGACTGGCGAGGCCAGATACGCAGTATTTT
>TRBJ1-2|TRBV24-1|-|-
CATSDEGYGYTF
TGTGCCACCAGTGATGAGGGCTATGGCTACACCTTC
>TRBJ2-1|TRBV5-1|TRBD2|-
CASSLAGGIYNEQFF
TGCGCCAGCAGCCTAGCGGGGGGCATATACAATGAGCAGTTCTTC
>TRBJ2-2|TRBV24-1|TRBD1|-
CATSDLTGTGETGELFF
TGTGCCACCAGTGATTTGACCGGGACAGGGGAAACCGGGGAGCTGTTTTTT
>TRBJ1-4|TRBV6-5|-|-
CASTKSQSTNEKLFF
TGTGCCAGTACTAAGAGCCAGTCAACTAATGAAAAACTGTTTTTT
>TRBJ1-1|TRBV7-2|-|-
CASSLGGGRAFEAFF
TGTGCCAGCAGCTTAGGGGGGGGCAGGGCCTTCGAAGCTTTCTTT
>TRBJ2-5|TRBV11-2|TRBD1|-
CASRLGRGRGLETQYF
TGTGCCAGCAGGTTAGGCAGGGGGCGCGGTTTGGAGACCCAGTACTTC
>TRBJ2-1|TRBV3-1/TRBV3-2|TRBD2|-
CASSQEARRGGLLDEQFF
TGTGCCAGCAGCCAAGAAGCAAGGCGGGGGGGCCTATTGGATGAGCAGTTCTTC
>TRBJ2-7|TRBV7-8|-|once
CASSPRPWGGGAYEQYF
TGTGCCAGCAGCCCACGTCCATGGGGGGGCGGCGCCTACGAGCAGTACTTC
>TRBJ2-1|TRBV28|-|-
CASSSRDSRNEQFF
TGTGCCAGCAGTAGCCGGGACTCCAGGAATGAGCAGTTCTTC
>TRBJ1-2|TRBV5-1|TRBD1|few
CASSLTGGETYGYTF
TGCGCCAGCAGCTTGACAGGGGGCGAAACCTATGGCTACACCTTC
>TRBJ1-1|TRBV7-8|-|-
CASSEAPAGATFF
TGTGCCAGCAGCGAGGCCCCTGCAGGGGCGACTTTCTTT
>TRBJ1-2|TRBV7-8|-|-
CASSPLDSQTNYGYTF
TGTGCCAGCAGCCCCCTGGACAGTCAAACTAACTATGGCTACACCTTC
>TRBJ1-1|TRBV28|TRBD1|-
CASSLFSGTGLMNTEAFF
TGTGCCAGCAGTTTATTCTCCGGGACAGGGCTGATGAACACTGAAGCTTTCTTT
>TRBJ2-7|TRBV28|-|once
CASLTDTYEQYF
TGTGCCAGCCTTACGGACACTTACGAGCAGTACTTC
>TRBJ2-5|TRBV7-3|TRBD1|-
CASSTYAPGQVQETQYF
TGTGCCAGCAGCACCTACGCTCCTGGACAGGTGCAAGAGACCCAGTACTTC